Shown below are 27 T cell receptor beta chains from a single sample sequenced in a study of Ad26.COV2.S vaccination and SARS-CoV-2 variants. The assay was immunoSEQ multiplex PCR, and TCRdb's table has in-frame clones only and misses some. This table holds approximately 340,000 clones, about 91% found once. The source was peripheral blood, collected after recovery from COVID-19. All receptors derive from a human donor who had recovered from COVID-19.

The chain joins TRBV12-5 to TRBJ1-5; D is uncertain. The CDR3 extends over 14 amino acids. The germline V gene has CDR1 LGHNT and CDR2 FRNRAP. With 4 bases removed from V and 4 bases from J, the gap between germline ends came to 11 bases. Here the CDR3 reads CASGSGSRNQPQHF. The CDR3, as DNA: TGTGCTAGTGGTTCCGGATCGAGGAATCAGCCCCAGCATTTT.

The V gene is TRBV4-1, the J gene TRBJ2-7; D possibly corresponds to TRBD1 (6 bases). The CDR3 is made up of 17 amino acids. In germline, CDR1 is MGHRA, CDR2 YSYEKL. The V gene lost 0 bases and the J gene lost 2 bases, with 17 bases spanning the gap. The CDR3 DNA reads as TGCGCCAGCAGCCAAGAAGCCCCACCGGGACAAGCCTACGAGCAGTACTTC. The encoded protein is CASSQEAPPGQAYEQYF.

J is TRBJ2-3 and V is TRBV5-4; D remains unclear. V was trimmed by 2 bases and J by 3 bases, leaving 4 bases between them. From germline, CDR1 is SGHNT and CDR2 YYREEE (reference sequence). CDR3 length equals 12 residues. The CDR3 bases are TGTGCCAGCAGCTTATTGACAGATACGCAGTATTTT. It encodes CASSLLTDTQYF.

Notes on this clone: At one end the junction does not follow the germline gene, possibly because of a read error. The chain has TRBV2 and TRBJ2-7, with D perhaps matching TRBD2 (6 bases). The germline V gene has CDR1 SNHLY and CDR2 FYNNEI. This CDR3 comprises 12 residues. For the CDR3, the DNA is TGTGCCAGCCGACCGCTGGAGGGGCACGTCTTCTTC. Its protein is CASRPLEGHVFF.

The CDR3: CATSRDRNEQFF. The CDR3 DNA sequence: TGTGCCACCAGCAGAGATCGCAATGAGCAGTTCTTC. The genes are TRBV15 and TRBJ2-1; D is unresolved. V lost 0 bases and J 6 bases, leaving 3 bases between the germline ends. CDR1 is LNHNV and CDR2 is YYDKDF in the germline V gene (reference sequence). This CDR3 contains 12 residues. The entire variable domain, with the rest obtained from reference TRBV15 and TRBJ2-1, is as follows: DAMVIQNPRYQVTQFGKPVTLSCSQTLNHNVMYWYQQKSSQAPKLLFHYYDKDFNNEADTPDNFQSRRPNTSFCFLDIRSPGLGDTAMYLCATSRDRNEQFFGPGTRLTVL.

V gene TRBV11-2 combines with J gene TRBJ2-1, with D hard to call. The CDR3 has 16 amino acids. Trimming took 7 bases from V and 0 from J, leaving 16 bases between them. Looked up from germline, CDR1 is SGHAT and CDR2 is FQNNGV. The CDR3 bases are TGTGCCAGCACCCCGTTGGTGAGAACCTCCTACAATGAGCAGTTCTTC. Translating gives CASTPLVRTSYNEQFF.

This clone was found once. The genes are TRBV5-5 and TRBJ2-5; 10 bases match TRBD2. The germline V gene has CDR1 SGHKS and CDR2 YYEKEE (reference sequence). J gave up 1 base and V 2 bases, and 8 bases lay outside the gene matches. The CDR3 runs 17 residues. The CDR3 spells CASSLRLAGVLQETQYF. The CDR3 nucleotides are TGTGCCAGCAGCTTAAGGCTAGCGGGGGTACTCCAAGAGACCCAGTACTTC. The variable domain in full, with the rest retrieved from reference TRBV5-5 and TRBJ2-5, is DAGVTQSPTHLIKTRGQQVTLRCSPISGHKSVSWYQQVLGQGPQFIFQYYEKEERGRGNFPDRFSARQFPNYSSELNVNALLLGDSALYLCASSLRLAGVLQETQYFGPGTRLLVL.

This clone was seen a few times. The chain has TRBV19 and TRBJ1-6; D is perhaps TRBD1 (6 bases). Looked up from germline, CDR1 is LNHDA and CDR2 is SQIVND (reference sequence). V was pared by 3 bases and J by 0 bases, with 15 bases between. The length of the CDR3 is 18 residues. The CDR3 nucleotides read TGTGCCAGTAGTATCAAGACCACAGGGAGCTCCTATAATTCACCCCTCCACTTT. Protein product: CASSIKTTGSSYNSPLHF.

The CDR3 DNA sequence: TGTGCCAGCAGAGAAGCCAGCGGTAGCTCCTACAATGAGCAGTTCTTC. It is translated as CASREASGSSYNEQFF. The chain uses TRBV5-4 and TRBJ2-1; perhaps TRBD2 as D (5 bases). Germline V CDR1 and CDR2: SGHNT, YYREEE (reference sequence). CDR3 length: 16 amino acids. Trimming cost V 5 bases and J 0 bases, with 15 bases left between them. Using reference TRBV5-4 and TRBJ2-1 for the parts outside the CDR3, the full variable domain is ETGVTQSPTHLIKTRGQQVTLRCSSQSGHNTVSWYQQALGQGPQFIFQYYREEENGRGNFPPRFSGLQFPNYSSELNVNALELDDSALYLCASREASGSSYNEQFFGPGTRLTVL.

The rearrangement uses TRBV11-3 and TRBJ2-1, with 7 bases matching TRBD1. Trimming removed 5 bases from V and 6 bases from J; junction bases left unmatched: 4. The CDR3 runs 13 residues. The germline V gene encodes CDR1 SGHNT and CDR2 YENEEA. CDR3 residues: CASSLTGINEQFF. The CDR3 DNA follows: TGTGCCAGCAGCCTGACAGGGATCAATGAGCAGTTCTTC. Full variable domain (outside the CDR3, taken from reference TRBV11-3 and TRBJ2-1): EAGVVQSPRYKIIEKKQPVAFWCNPISGHNTLYWYLQNLGQGPELLIRYENEEAVDDSQLPKDRFSAERLKGVDSTLKIQPAELGDSAVYLCASSLTGINEQFFGPGTRLTVL.

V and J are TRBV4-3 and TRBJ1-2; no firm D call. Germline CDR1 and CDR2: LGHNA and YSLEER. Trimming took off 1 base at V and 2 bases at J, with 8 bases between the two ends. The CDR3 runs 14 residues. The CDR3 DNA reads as TGCGCCAGCAGCCAAGGTATAGAGAACTATGGCTACACCTTC. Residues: CASSQGIENYGYTF.

Written as DNA, the CDR3 is TGCGCCAGCAGTGTAGGGGGTGAGGAGACCCAGTACTTC. Translated: CASSVGGEETQYF. J is TRBJ2-5 and V is TRBV10-1; possibly TRBD1 for D (6 bases). The germline gives CDR1 WNHNN, CDR2 SYGVQD (reference sequence). The V gene lost 4 bases and the J gene lost 5 bases, with 11 bases spanning the gap. CDR3 size: 13 residues.

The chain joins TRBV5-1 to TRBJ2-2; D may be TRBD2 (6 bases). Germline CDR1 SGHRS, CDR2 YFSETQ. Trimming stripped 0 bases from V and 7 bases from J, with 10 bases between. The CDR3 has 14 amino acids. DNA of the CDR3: TGCGCCAGCAGCTTGGTGAACGGGGGCGGGGAGCTGTTTTTT. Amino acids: CASSLVNGGGELFF.

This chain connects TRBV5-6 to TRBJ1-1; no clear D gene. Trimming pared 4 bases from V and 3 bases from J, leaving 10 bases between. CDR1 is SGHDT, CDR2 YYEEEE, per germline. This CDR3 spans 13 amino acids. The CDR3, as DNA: TGTGCCAGCAGCCCGGGAGAGCACACTGAAGCTTTCTTT. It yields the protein CASSPGEHTEAFF.

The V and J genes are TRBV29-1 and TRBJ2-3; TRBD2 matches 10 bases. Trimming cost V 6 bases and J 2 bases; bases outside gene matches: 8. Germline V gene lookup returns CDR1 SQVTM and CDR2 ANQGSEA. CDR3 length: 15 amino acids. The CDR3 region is CSVAIAGGYTDTQYF. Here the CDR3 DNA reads TGCAGCGTCGCAATAGCGGGGGGATACACAGATACGCAGTATTTT.

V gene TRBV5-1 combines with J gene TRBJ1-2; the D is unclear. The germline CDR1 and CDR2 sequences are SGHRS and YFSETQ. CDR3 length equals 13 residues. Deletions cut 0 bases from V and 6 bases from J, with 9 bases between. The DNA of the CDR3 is TGCGCCAGCAGCTTGGACCACGGAGATGGCTACACCTTC. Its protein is CASSLDHGDGYTF.

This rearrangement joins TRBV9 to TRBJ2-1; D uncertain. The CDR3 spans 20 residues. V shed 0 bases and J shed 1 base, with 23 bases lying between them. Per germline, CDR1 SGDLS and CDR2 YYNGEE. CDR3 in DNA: TGTGCCAGCAGCGTAGAGAGAGGTCGCGTGGAACTGGGGTCCTACAATGAGCAGTTCTTC. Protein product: CASSVERGRVELGSYNEQFF.

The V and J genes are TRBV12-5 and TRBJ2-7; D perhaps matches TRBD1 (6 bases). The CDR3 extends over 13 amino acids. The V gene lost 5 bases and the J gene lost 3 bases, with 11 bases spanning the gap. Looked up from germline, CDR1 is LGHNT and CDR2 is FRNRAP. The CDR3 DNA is TGTGCTAGTGGTCTAGGGGGTCTCTACGAGCAGTACTTC. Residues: CASGLGGLYEQYF. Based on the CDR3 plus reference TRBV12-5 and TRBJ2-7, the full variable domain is DARVTQTPRHKVTEMGQEVTMRCQPILGHNTVFWYRQTMMQGLELLAYFRNRAPLDDSGMPKDRFSAEMPDATLATLKIQPSEPRDSAVYFCASGLGGLYEQYFGPGTRLTVT.

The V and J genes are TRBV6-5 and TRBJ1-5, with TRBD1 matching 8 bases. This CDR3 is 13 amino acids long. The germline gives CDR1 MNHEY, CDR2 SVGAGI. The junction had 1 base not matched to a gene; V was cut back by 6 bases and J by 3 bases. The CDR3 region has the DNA TGTGCCAGCAGGACAGGGGCCAATCAGCCCCAGCATTTT. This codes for CASRTGANQPQHF.

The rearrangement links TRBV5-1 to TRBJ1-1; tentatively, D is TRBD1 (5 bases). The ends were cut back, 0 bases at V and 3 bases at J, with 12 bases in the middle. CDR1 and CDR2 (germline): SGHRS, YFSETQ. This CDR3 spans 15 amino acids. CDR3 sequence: CASSLGDLGYTEAFF. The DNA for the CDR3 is TGCGCCAGCAGCTTGGGGGACCTGGGATACACTGAAGCTTTCTTT.

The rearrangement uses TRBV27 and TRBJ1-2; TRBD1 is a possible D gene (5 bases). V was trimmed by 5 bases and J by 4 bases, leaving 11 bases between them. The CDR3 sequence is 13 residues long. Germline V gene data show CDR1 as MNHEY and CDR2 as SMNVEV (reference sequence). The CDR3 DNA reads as TGTGCCAGCAGTCCAAGGGGAGGCTATGGCTACACCTTC. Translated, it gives CASSPRGGYGYTF.

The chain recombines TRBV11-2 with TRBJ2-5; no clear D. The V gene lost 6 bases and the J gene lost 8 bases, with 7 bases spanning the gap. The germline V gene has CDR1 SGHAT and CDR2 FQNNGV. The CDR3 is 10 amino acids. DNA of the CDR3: TGTGCCAGCAGACGCGCTACCCAGTACTTC. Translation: CASRRATQYF. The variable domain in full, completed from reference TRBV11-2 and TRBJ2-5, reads EAGVAQSPRYKIIEKRQSVAFWCNPISGHATLYWYQQILGQGPKLLIQFQNNGVVDDSQLPKDRFSAERLKGVDSTLKIQPAKLEDSAVYLCASRRATQYFGPGTRLLVL.

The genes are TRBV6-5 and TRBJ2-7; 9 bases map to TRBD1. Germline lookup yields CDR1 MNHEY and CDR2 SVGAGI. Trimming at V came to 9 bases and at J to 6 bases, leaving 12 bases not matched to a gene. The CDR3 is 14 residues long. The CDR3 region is CASPEPGTGREQYF. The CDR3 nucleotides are TGTGCCAGTCCCGAGCCGGGGACAGGGCGCGAGCAGTACTTC.

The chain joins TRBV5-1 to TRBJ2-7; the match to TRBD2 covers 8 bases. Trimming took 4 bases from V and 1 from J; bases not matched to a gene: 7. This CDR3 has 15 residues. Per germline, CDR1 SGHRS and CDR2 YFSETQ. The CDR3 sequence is CASSLGGGPSYEQYF. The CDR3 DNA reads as TGCGCCAGCAGCCTCGGGGGGGGTCCATCCTACGAGCAGTACTTC.

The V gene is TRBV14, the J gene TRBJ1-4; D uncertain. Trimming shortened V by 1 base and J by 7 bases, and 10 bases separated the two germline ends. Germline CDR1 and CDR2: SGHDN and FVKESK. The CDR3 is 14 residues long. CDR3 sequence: CASSQVGFAEKLFF. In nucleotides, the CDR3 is TGTGCCAGCAGCCAAGTCGGGTTCGCTGAAAAACTGTTTTTT.

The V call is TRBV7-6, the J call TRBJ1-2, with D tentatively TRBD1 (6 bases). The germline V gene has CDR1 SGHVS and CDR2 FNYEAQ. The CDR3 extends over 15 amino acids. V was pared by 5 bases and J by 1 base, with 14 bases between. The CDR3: CASSQGRGLNYGYTF. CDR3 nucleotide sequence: TGTGCCAGCAGCCAGGGGAGGGGCCTTAACTATGGCTACACCTTC.

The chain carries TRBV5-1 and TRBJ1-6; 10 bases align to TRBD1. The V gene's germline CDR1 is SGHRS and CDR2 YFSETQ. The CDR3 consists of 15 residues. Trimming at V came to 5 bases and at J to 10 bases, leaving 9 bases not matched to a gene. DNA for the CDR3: TGCGCCAGCAGTCTCGGGACAGGGGTAGGGTCACCCCTCCACTTT. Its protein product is CASSLGTGVGSPLHF.